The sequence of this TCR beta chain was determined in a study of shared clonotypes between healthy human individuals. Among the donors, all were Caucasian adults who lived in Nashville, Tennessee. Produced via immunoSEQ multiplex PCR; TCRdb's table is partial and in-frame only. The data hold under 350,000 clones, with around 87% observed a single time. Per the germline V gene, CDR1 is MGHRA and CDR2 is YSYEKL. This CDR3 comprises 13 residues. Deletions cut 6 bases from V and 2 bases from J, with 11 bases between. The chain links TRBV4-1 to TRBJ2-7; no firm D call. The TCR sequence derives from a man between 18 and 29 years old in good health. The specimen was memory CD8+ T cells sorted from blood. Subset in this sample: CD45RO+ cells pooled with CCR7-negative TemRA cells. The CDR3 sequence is CASSTTEAYEQYF. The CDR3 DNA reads TGCGCCAGCAGTACCACAGAAGCCTACGAGCAGTACTTC.